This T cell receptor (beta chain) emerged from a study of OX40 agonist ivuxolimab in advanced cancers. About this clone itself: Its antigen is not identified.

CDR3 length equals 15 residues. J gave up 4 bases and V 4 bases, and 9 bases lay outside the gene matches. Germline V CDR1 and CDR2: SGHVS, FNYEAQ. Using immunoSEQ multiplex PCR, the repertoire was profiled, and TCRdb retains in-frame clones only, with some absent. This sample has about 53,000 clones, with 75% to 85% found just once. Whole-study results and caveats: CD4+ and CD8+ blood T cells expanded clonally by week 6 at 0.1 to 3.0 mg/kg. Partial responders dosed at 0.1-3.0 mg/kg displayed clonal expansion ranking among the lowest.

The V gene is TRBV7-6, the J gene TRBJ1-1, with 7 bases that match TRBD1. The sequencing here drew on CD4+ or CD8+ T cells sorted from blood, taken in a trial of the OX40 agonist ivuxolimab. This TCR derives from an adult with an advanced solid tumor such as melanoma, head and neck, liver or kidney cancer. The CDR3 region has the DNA TGTGCCAGCAGCTATACAGGGGAGGGTATCACTGAAGCTTTCTTT. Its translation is CASSYTGEGITEAFF.